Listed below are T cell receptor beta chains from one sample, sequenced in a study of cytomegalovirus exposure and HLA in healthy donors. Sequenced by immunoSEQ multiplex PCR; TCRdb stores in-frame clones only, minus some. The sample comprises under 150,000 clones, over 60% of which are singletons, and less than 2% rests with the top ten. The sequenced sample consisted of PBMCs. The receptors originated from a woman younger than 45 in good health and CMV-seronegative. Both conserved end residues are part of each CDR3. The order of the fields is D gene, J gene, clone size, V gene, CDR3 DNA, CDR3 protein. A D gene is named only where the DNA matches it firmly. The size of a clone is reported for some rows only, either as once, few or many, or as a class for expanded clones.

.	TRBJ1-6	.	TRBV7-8	TGTGCCAGCAGCTTAGCCCGGGACATATCACCCCTCCACTTT	CASSLARDISPLHF
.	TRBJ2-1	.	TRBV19	TGTGCCAGTAGTTTCAGGGGCGGTGGTTACAATGAGCAGTTCTTC	CASSFRGGGYNEQFF
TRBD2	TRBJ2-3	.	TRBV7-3	TGTGCCAGCAGCTTAACGGGACTAGCGGGGGGCACGCAGTATTTT	CASSLTGLAGGTQYF
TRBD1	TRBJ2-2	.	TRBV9	TGTGCCAGCAGCGTAGCGGTAAGACAGGGGGCAAACACCGGGGAGCTGTTTTTT	CASSVAVRQGANTGELFF
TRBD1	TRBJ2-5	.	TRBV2	TGTGCCAGCAGCCCGGACAGGGGGGCCTGGGAGACCCAGTACTTC	CASSPDRGAWETQYF
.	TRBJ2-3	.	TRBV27	TGTGCCAGCAGTGTCCCTTCGGGGACTGGCGGTGGTACGCAGTATTTT	CASSVPSGTGGGTQYF
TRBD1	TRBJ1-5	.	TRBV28	TGTGCCAGCAGTCGCCGACAGGGAGCAGGGAATCAGCCCCAGCATTTT	CASSRRQGAGNQPQHF
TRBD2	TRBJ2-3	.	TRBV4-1	TGCGCCAGCTCCTCCGGGGGGATCCCAGATACGCAGTATTTT	CASSSGGIPDTQYF
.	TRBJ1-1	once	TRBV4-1	TGCGCCAGCAGCCAAGATTGGGCAAATTCGAACACTGAAGCTTTCTTT	CASSQDWANSNTEAFF
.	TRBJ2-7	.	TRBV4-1	TGCGCCAGCAGCCAAGATATTGAGCAGTACTTC	CASSQDIEQYF
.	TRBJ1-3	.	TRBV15	TGTGCCACCAGCATCGGAAGACAGGCCCTTGGAAACACCATATATTTT	CATSIGRQALGNTIYF
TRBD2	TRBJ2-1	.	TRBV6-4	TGTGCCAGCAGTGTTTTAGCGGGGAATACGAATGAGCAGTTCTTC	CASSVLAGNTNEQFF
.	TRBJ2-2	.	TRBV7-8	TGTGCCAGCAGCTCCTCCCCCGGGGAGCTGTTTTTT	CASSSSPGELFF
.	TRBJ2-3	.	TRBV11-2	TGTGCCAGCAGCTTAGATCTAAAACCAACCCAAACGCAGTATTTT	CASSLDLKPTQTQYF
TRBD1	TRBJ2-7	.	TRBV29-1	TGCAGCGTGGTGACAGGGCCTTACGAGCAGTACTTC	CSVVTGPYEQYF
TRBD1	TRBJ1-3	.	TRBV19	TGTGCCAGTAGTATAGTACAGGGGCGTCGGAACACCATATATTTT	CASSIVQGRRNTIYF
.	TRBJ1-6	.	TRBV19	TGTGCCAGTAGTATAGCGAAGACAGGCCTAAGCTCCTATAATTCACCCCTCCACTTT	CASSIAKTGLSSYNSPLHF
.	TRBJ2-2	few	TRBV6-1	TGTGCCAGCAGCACTAGGCCGGCCGGGGAGCTGTTTTTT	CASSTRPAGELFF
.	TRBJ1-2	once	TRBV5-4	TGTGCCAGCAGCTTCGAGGGGGGGGAAGGCTACACCTTC	CASSFEGGEGYTF
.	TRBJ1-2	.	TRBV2	TGTGCCAGCAGTGAGGACAGCGTCCGAGGCTACACCTTC	CASSEDSVRGYTF
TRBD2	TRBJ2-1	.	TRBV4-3	TGCGCCAGCAGCCCCCGAGGCGGGGGGGCAAGTGAGCAGTTCTTC	CASSPRGGGASEQFF
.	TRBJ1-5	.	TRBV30	TGTGCCTGGAGTAGGAGGGAAAATCAGCCCCAGCATTTT	CAWSRRENQPQHF
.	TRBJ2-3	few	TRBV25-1	TGTGCCAGCAGTGTTGGGGGCCGCACAGATACGCAGTATTTT	CASSVGGRTDTQYF
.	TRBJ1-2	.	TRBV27	TGTGCCAGCAGTTTGAGATCGACAGGTTCAAGTGGCTACACCTTC	CASSLRSTGSSGYTF
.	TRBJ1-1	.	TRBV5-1	TGCGCCAGCAGCCCCCTAGGGAGGAAGAACACTGAAGCTTTCTTT	CASSPLGRKNTEAFF
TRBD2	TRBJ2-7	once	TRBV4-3	TGCGCCAGCAGCCCTTCTAGCGGGGGATCCTACGAGCAGTACTTC	CASSPSSGGSYEQYF
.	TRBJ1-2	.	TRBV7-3	TGTGCCAGCAGCTTAAGAGGAAGTGCGGCAATCCGCTACACCTTC	CASSLRGSAAIRYTF
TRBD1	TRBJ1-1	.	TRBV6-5	TGTGCCAGCAGGAAGACAGGGGGGAACACTGAAGCTTTCTTT	CASRKTGGNTEAFF
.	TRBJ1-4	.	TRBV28	TGTGCCAGCAGTCTGACAGCGTTTAATGAAAAACTGTTTTTT	CASSLTAFNEKLFF
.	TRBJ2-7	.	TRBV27	TGTGCCAGCAGCCCCCGCTCCCGACAGTACGCCGAGCAGTACTTC	CASSPRSRQYAEQYF
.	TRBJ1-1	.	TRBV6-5	TGTGCCAGCAACCGTATCGGGGGAGTTGAAGCTTTCTTT	CASNRIGGVEAFF
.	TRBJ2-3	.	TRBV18	TGTGCCAGCTCACTCATGACAGCAGATACGCAGTATTTT	CASSLMTADTQYF
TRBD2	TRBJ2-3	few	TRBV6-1	TGTGCCAGCAGTGGGACTAGCGGGGGGCCCACAGATACGCAGTATTTT	CASSGTSGGPTDTQYF
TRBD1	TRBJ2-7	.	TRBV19	TGTGCCAGTAGTATAGCTGGGACAGGGACCTACGAGCAGTACTTC	CASSIAGTGTYEQYF
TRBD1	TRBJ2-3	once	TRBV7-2	TGTGCCAGCAGCCGGACAGGGGCCACAGATACGCAGTATTTT	CASSRTGATDTQYF
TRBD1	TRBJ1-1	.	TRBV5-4	TGTGCCAGCAGCTTCCCGGGACAGGGAGGAACTGAAGCTTTCTTT	CASSFPGQGGTEAFF
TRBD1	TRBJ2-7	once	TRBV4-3	TGCGCCAGCAGCCAAGACCTCAGACAGGGGGCGGGAGAGCAGTACTTC	CASSQDLRQGAGEQYF
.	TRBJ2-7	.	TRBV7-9	TGTGCCAGCAGCGGAAGGACAGAGTACGAGCAGTACTTC	CASSGRTEYEQYF
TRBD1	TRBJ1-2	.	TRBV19	TGTGCCAGTAGTTTGGACAGGGACTATGGCTACACCTTC	CASSLDRDYGYTF
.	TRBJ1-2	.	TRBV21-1	TGTGCCAGCGTCCCTCATACAGGGGATAACTATGGCTACACCTTC	CASVPHTGDNYGYTF
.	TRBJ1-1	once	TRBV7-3	TGTGCCAGCAGCGCATCCAGACAGCAGAACACTGAAGCTTTCTTT	CASSASRQQNTEAFF
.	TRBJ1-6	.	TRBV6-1	TGTGCCAGTCGCCGGGAAACGTCGATTAATTCACCCCTCCACTTT	CASRRETSINSPLHF
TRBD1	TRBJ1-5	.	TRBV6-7	TGTGCCAGCAGTACCCGGGACAGGGGGTATCGACAGCCCCAGCATTTT	CASSTRDRGYRQPQHF
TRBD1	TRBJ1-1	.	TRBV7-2	TGTGCCAGCAGCCTCCTAGGGCCGACAGGGCCCTTCGAGGCTTTCTTT	CASSLLGPTGPFEAFF
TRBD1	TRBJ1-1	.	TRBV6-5	TGTGCCAGCAGTTACTCCGGGACAGGGAGAGGTGAAGCTTTCTTT	CASSYSGTGRGEAFF
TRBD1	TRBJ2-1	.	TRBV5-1	TGCGCCAGCAGGGGCTCGCGGGACAGGGCAGTCGATGAGCAGTTCTTC	CASRGSRDRAVDEQFF
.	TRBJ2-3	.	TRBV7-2	TGTGCCAGCAGCTTAGCCAGGGTCGGCACAGATACGCAGTATTTT	CASSLARVGTDTQYF
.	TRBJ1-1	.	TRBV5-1	TGCGCCAGCAGCCCGGGAAGAGGCTGGAACACTGAAGCTTTCTTT	CASSPGRGWNTEAFF
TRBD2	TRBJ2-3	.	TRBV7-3	TGTGCCAGCAGACAGACTAGCATCATCACAGATACGCAGTATTTT	CASRQTSIITDTQYF
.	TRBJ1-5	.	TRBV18	TGTGCCAGCTCACGAGGGGGGGACAATCAGCCCCAGCATTTT	CASSRGGDNQPQHF
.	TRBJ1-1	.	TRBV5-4	TGTGCCAGCAGCTTGGGTCCGACGGGCACTGAAGCTTTCTTT	CASSLGPTGTEAFF
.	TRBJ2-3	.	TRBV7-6	TGTGCCAGCAGCTCCCAGGGGCCGGTGACAGATACGCAGTATTTT	CASSSQGPVTDTQYF
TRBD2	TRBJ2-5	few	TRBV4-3	TGCGCCAGCAGCCAAGGACTAGCGGGGGAGATACAAGAGACCCAGTACTTC	CASSQGLAGEIQETQYF
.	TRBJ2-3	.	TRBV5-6	TGTGCCAGCAGCTTTGGGGAGGCAGATACGCAGTATTTT	CASSFGEADTQYF
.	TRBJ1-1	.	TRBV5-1	TGCGCCAGCAGCTTGTGGCCTAACACTGAAGCTTTCTTT	CASSLWPNTEAFF
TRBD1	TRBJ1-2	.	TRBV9	TGTGCCAGCAGCGTAGGACAGGGGGCTTACTATGGCTACACCTTC	CASSVGQGAYYGYTF
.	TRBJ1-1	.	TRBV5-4	TGTGCCAGCAGCTTGCACCCTCGGCAGGGCACTGAAGCTTTCTTT	CASSLHPRQGTEAFF
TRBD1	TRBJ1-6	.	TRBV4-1	TGCGCCAGCAGCCGGGCGGGACAGGGTGACAATTCACCCCTCCACTTT	CASSRAGQGDNSPLHF
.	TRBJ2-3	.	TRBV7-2	TGTGCCAGCAGCCTCGCGGGGGCGGCGACAGATACGCAGTATTTT	CASSLAGAATDTQYF